The 31 T cell receptor beta chains listed next were all sequenced from one sample in a study of blood T cells in healthy people across ages. The use of a sample-barcoded 5' primer and a J-beta primer mix characterized a second PCR of about 6 to 11 cycles. TCRdb re-analysed the 5' RACE reads in MiXCR, keeping a single row per CDR3 protein. The sample has 550,000 to 800,000 distinct CDR3 sequences; about a third are singletons. The sequenced sample consisted of blood. Receptor source: a woman older than 75 in good health.

The rearrangement joins TRBV7-2 to TRBJ1-2, with a tentative D call TRBD1 (5 bases). Germline values: CDR1 SGHTA, CDR2 FQGNSA. There are 16 residues in the CDR3. Trimming took 5 bases from V and 2 from J, leaving 18 bases between them. This CDR3 reads CASSTPGRTSNYGYTF. DNA for the CDR3: TGTGCCAGCAGCACCCCGGGACGGACCTCGAACTATGGCTACACCTTC.

This clonotype appeared a few times. This rearrangement joins TRBV12-5 to TRBJ2-1; 15 positions agree with TRBD2. Trimming took 2 bases from V and 0 from J; bases not matched to a gene: 14. Germline V CDR1 and CDR2: LGHNT, FRNRAP. The CDR3 is 22 residues long. The CDR3 nucleotides are TGTGCTAGTGGTTTGTACTTGTTGGGACTAGCGGGGGGATACCCCTCCTACAATGAGCAGTTCTTC. It is translated as CASGLYLLGLAGGYPSYNEQFF.

A remark on this clonotype: Possible read error: a much larger clone is one base away. V and J are TRBV7-9 and TRBJ1-2, with D perhaps TRBD1 (6 bases). This CDR3 spans 12 amino acids. The germline CDR1 and CDR2 sequences are SEHNR and FQNEAQ (reference sequence). V lost 5 bases and J 12 bases, leaving 16 bases between the germline ends. CDR3 loop: CASSAGQPGHTF. DNA for the CDR3: TGTGCCAGCAGCGCCGGACAGCCGGGCCACACCTTC.

V gene TRBV7-2 combines with J gene TRBJ2-7; tentatively, D is TRBD1 or TRBD2 (6 bases each). V dropped 5 bases and J dropped 3 bases, with 23 bases sitting between them. CDR3 length: 17 amino acids. The germline CDR1 and CDR2 sequences are SGHTA and FQGNSA. CDR3 coding DNA: TGTGCCAGCAGCACCGGATACGGGGGCTGGGCCAGCTACGAGCAGTACTTC. Protein: CASSTGYGGWASYEQYF.

The rearrangement links TRBV19 to TRBJ2-2; D remains unclear. Germline V gives CDR1 LNHDA, CDR2 SQIVND (reference sequence). Trimming cost V 3 bases and J 7 bases, with 21 bases left between them. The CDR3 is 17 residues long. The CDR3 sequence: CASSIYGTRNTLGELFF. CDR3 nucleotide sequence: TGTGCCAGTAGTATTTATGGAACCCGTAACACCCTCGGGGAGCTGTTTTTT.

This clonotype has just a few counts. The chain employs TRBV4-3 and TRBJ2-7, with D possibly called TRBD1 or TRBD2 (5 bases each). Per the germline V gene, CDR1 is LGHNA and CDR2 is YSLEER. CDR3 length: 13 amino acids. With 1 base removed from V and 4 bases from J, the gap between germline ends came to 8 bases. The CDR3 sequence: CASSQGGNYEQYF. In DNA form, the CDR3 reads TGCGCCAGCAGCCAAGGGGGGAATTACGAGCAGTACTTC.

This clonotype has a single count. The chain recombines TRBV3-1 with TRBJ1-4, with D unclear. The CDR3 extends over 16 amino acids. Trimming pared 1 base from V and 5 bases from J, leaving 14 bases between. Per germline, CDR1 LGHDT and CDR2 YNNKEL (reference sequence). The chain's CDR3 is CASSQGARVLNEKLFF. The CDR3 coding sequence is TGTGCCAGCAGCCAAGGGGCCCGGGTCCTGAATGAAAAACTGTTTTTT.

This clonotype was counted ten times or more. The rearrangement joins TRBV13 to TRBJ2-3; D is possibly TRBD1 or TRBD2 (6 bases each). The CDR3 spans 14 residues. Germline CDR1 and CDR2: PRHDT and FYEKMQ (reference sequence). V dropped 7 bases and J dropped 6 bases, with 17 bases sitting between them. CDR3 DNA: TGTGCCAGCACCCTGACGGGGGCCCACGATACGCAGTATTTT. Translating gives CASTLTGAHDTQYF.

This clonotype occurred many times. The V gene is TRBV20-1, the J gene TRBJ2-1, with D possibly being TRBD2 (5 bases). V dropped 8 bases and J dropped 3 bases, with 8 bases sitting between them. The CDR3 is 11 residues long. Germline assignment: CDR1 DFQATT and CDR2 SNEGSKA (reference sequence). Here the CDR3 reads CSHGDYNEQFF. DNA for the CDR3: TGCAGTCACGGGGACTACAATGAGCAGTTCTTC.

Comment on this clonotype: This may stem from a read error, because a much larger clone lies one nucleotide away. The chain combines TRBV29-1 with TRBJ2-1; 8 positions match TRBD1. The end of the DNA aligns better with TRBJ2-7, so the J call may be wrong. This CDR3 region has 14 residues. Germline assignment: CDR1 SQVTM and CDR2 ANQGSEA. The CDR3 nucleotides read TGCAGCGTTGATGGACAGGGCTCCTACAATGAGCAGTACTTC. Translated, it gives CSVDGQGSYNEQYF.

This clonotype has just a few counts. The V gene is TRBV6-5, the J gene TRBJ2-7; no firm D call. Trimming stripped 0 bases from V and 0 bases from J, with 12 bases between. CDR1 MNHEY and CDR2 SVGAGI come from the germline V gene. The CDR3 spans 16 residues. CDR3 nucleotides: TGTGCCAGCAGTTACTCAAGAGCAGCTAGCTCCTACGAGCAGTACTTC. Protein product: CASSYSRAASSYEQYF.

This clonotype was seen a few times. The rearrangement joins TRBV7-6 to TRBJ2-4; 7 positions agree with TRBD1. The closer fit of TRBJ2-7 to the DNA end suggests the J call may be wrong. CDR3 length: 15 residues. From germline, CDR1 is SGHVS and CDR2 FNYEAQ. As DNA, the CDR3 is TGTGCCAGCAGCTTAGCAGGGGGCGGCTGCCACGAGCAGTACTTC. Translated: CASSLAGGGCHEQYF.

At least ten counts were recorded for this clonotype. The chain employs TRBV28 and TRBJ2-7, with D perhaps matching TRBD1 or TRBD2 (6 bases each). Looked up from germline, CDR1 is MDHEN and CDR2 is SYDVKM. The CDR3 has 13 amino acids. The V gene lost 8 bases and the J gene lost 2 bases, with 13 bases spanning the gap. The CDR3 sequence is CASQGGDTYEQYF. DNA for the CDR3: TGTGCCAGCCAAGGAGGGGACACCTACGAGCAGTACTTC.

A single count supports this clonotype. This sequence joins TRBV6-6 and TRBJ1-1, with no clear D. Germline values: CDR1 MNHNY, CDR2 SVGAGI (reference sequence). This CDR3 region has 15 residues. V was shortened by 0 bases and J by 1 base, with 9 bases between the two germline ends. CDR3 in amino acids: CASSYSRRPNTEAFF. DNA for the CDR3: TGTGCCAGCAGTTACTCGAGGAGACCGAACACTGAAGCTTTCTTT.

The sample holds a few counts of this clonotype. This sequence joins TRBV5-1 and TRBJ2-5; weak D call: TRBD1 (5 bases). This CDR3 comprises 16 residues. The germline V gene encodes CDR1 SGHRS and CDR2 YFSETQ. V was cut by 4 bases and J by 0 bases, with 16 bases left in between. Here the CDR3 DNA reads TGCGCCAGCAGCCGAGGTGATAGACAGTACCAAGAGACCCAGTACTTC. Amino acid sequence: CASSRGDRQYQETQYF.

The chain links TRBV5-5 to TRBJ2-7, with D maybe TRBD2 (5 bases). Germline V gene data show CDR1 as SGHKS and CDR2 as YYEKEE (reference sequence). The CDR3 has 15 residues. V dropped 0 bases and J dropped 3 bases, with 13 bases sitting between them. This CDR3 reads CASSLEGSGIYEQYF. CDR3 in DNA: TGTGCCAGCAGCTTGGAGGGTTCGGGAATCTACGAGCAGTACTTC.

The chain carries TRBV30 and TRBJ2-3; the match to TRBD2 covers 7 bases. With V trimmed by 1 base and J by 1 base, 5 bases remained unmatched. The CDR3 contains 15 residues. Germline CDR1 is GTSNPN and CDR2 is SVGIG (reference sequence). CDR3 sequence reads: CAWSAMGGGTDTQYF. CDR3 nucleotides: TGTGCCTGGAGTGCCATGGGGGGGGGCACAGATACGCAGTATTTT.

In its sample, this clonotype was seen many times. The V call is TRBV5-1, the J call TRBJ2-1; the match to TRBD1 covers 8 bases. Germline V lookup: CDR1 SGHRS, CDR2 YFSETQ. The CDR3 has 16 amino acids. J was trimmed by 5 bases and V by 0 bases; bases with no gene match: 7. CDR3 loop: CASSLVSGGAHNEQFF. In nucleotides, the CDR3 is TGCGCCAGCAGCTTGGTTTCAGGGGGCGCCCACAATGAGCAGTTCTTC.

In its sample, this clonotype was seen many times. The rearrangement joins TRBV5-1 to TRBJ2-1; 7 nucleotides align to TRBD1. The CDR3 sequence is 14 residues long. Germline trimming cut 4 bases from V and 4 bases from J; bases unmatched to any gene: 5. The germline V gene has CDR1 SGHRS and CDR2 YFSETQ. The CDR3 nucleotides are TGCGCCAGCAGCCCGGGACAGCAATACAATGAGCAGTTCTTC. Encoded protein: CASSPGQQYNEQFF.

Of note for this clonotype: One end of the junction varies from germline; a read error may be responsible. This chain connects TRBV2 to TRBJ2-5; 7 positions agree with TRBD1. The CDR3 extends over 14 amino acids. Germline CDR1 and CDR2: SNHLY and FYNNEI. The CDR3 loop reads CTSSSPGQQETQYF. Written as DNA, the CDR3 is TGTACCAGCAGCTCTCCGGGACAGCAAGAGACCCAGTACTTC.

Of note for this clonotype: A clone one base away is much larger, so this may be a read error. The chain recombines TRBV4-3 with TRBJ2-7; tentatively, D is TRBD2 (6 bases). Germline-derived CDR1 and CDR2 are LGHNA and YSLEER. Trimming removed 4 bases from V and 7 bases from J, with 20 bases in between. The CDR3 length is 15 residues. The CDR3 sequence is CASSLASASYNEQYF. DNA for the CDR3: TGCGCCAGCAGCCTTGCTAGCGCATCCTACAATGAGCAGTACTTC.

A few counts support this clonotype. V usage is TRBV9 and J usage is TRBJ1-1, with D unclear. Deletions cut 0 bases from V and 0 bases from J, with 3 bases between. Germline V lookup: CDR1 SGDLS, CDR2 YYNGEE. CDR3 length: 13 residues. The CDR3 is CASSVVMNTEAFF. Written as DNA, the CDR3 is TGTGCCAGCAGCGTAGTCATGAACACTGAAGCTTTCTTT.

This clonotype showed up just a few times. The chain uses TRBV7-2 and TRBJ1-1, with D possibly being TRBD1 (5 bases). V was pared by 2 bases and J by 5 bases, with 18 bases between. The CDR3 runs 16 residues. Germline loops: CDR1 SGHTA, CDR2 FQGNSA. The DNA for the CDR3 is TGTGCCAGCAGCTTACGCCCAGGCGGGGCGCAGACTGAAGCTTTCTTT. It is translated as CASSLRPGGAQTEAFF.

This clonotype was counted at least ten times. V is TRBV5-1 and J is TRBJ2-5, with D unclear. V lost 4 bases and J lost 3, with 13 bases in between. This CDR3 has 14 amino acids. The V gene's germline CDR1 is SGHRS and CDR2 YFSETQ. In nucleotides, the CDR3 is TGCGCCAGCAGCCCGGGTCCGGTCGAAGAGACCCAGTACTTC. This codes for CASSPGPVEETQYF.

This clonotype was seen at least ten times. V gene TRBV10-3 combines with J gene TRBJ2-3, with D unclear. Per the germline V gene, CDR1 is ENHRY and CDR2 is SYGVKD. The CDR3 sequence is 14 residues long. Trimming shortened V by 3 bases and J by 8 bases, and 15 bases separated the two germline ends. The CDR3 reads CAISDPGRVSTQYF. For the CDR3, the DNA is TGTGCCATCAGTGATCCCGGAAGGGTATCTACGCAGTATTTT.

There are a few counts of this clonotype. The gene calls are TRBV15 and TRBJ1-2, with D possibly matching TRBD1 (5 bases). The CDR3 consists of 16 residues. Germline V gene sequence: CDR1 LNHNV, CDR2 YYDKDF (reference sequence). With 1 base removed from V and 7 bases from J, the gap between germline ends came to 19 bases. CDR3 in DNA: TGTGCCACCAGCAGAGGCTACCAGGGCGGGGAGGGTGGCTACACCTTC. It translates to CATSRGYQGGEGGYTF.

The genes are TRBV9 and TRBJ2-7; no firm D call. With the DNA end fitting TRBJ2-5 better, the J assignment may be wrong. CDR3 length: 14 residues. Per the germline V gene, CDR1 is SGDLS and CDR2 is YYNGEE. CDR3 residues: CASSARALKETQYF. The CDR3 bases are TGTGCCAGCAGCGCAAGGGCCTTGAAGGAGACCCAGTACTTC.

This chain connects TRBV19 to TRBJ1-1; D call uncertain. Trimming pared 3 bases from V and 1 base from J, leaving 9 bases between. This CDR3 has 14 residues. Germline CDR1 is LNHDA and CDR2 is SQIVND (reference sequence). The CDR3 reads CASSILRQNTEAFF. Written as DNA, the CDR3 is TGTGCCAGTAGTATCCTTCGACAGAACACTGAAGCTTTCTTT. Combining the CDR3 with reference TRBV19 and TRBJ1-1 gives the whole variable domain DGGITQSPKYLFRKEGQNVTLSCEQNLNHDAMYWYRQDPGQGLRLIYYSQIVNDFQKGDIAEGYSVSREKKESFPLTVTSAQKNPTAFYLCASSILRQNTEAFFGQGTRLTVV.

In this sample, this clonotype turned up many times. The chain combines TRBV6-2 or TRBV6-3 with TRBJ2-1; TRBD1 or TRBD2 may be the D gene (5 bases each). The CDR3 length is 14 residues. Trimming left V 5 bases short and J 5 bases short, with 13 bases between. Looked up from germline, CDR1 is MNHEY and CDR2 is SVGEGT. The CDR3, as DNA: TGTGCCAGCAGTCTAAACGGGGCGCACAATGAGCAGTTCTTC. This translates into CASSLNGAHNEQFF.

This clonotype was detected a few times. One base away lies a much larger clone, so this may be a sequencing read error. The chain employs TRBV2 and TRBJ2-4; 10 bases match TRBD2. Germline-derived CDR1 and CDR2 are SNHLY and FYNNEI. The CDR3 spans 17 residues. Trimming at V came to 0 bases and at J to 7 bases, leaving 9 bases not matched to a gene. The CDR3 coding sequence is TGTGCCAGCAGTGAAGCCCCCAGCGGGGGGGCCTGGAACATTCAGTACTTC. Translation: CASSEAPSGGAWNIQYF.

The table lists this clonotype with many counts. This chain links TRBV25-1 with TRBJ2-2; TRBD2 matches at 11 bases. V dropped 1 base and J dropped 2; count of bases not matched to a gene: 12. The germline V gene has CDR1 MGHDK and CDR2 SYGVNS. The CDR3 consists of 20 residues. The CDR3 region is CASSELGPPSGGINTGELFF. The DNA of the CDR3 is TGTGCCAGCAGTGAATTGGGACCGCCTAGCGGGGGGATTAACACCGGGGAGCTGTTTTTT.